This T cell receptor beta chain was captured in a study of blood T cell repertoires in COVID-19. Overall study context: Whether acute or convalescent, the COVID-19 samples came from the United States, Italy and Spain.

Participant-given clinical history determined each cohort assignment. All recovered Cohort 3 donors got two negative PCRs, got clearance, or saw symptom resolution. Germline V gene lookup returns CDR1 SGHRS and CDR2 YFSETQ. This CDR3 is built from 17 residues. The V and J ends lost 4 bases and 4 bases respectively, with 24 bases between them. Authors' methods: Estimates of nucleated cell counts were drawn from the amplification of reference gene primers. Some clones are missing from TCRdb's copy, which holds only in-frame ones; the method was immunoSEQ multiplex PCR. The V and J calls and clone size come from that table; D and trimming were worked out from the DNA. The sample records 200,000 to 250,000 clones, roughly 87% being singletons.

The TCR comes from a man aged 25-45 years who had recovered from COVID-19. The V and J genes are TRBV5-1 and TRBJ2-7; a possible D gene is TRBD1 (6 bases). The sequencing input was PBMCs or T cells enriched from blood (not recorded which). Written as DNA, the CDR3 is TGCGCCAGCAGCCCCCGTGGATGGGGGATGGGGGCATACGAGCAGTACTTC. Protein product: CASSPRGWGMGAYEQYF. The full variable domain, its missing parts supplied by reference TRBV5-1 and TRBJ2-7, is KAGVTQTPRYLIKTRGQQVTLSCSPISGHRSVSWYQQTPGQGLQFLFEYFSETQRNKGNFPGRFSGRQFSNSRSEMNVSTLELGDSALYLCASSPRGWGMGAYEQYFGPGTRLTVT.